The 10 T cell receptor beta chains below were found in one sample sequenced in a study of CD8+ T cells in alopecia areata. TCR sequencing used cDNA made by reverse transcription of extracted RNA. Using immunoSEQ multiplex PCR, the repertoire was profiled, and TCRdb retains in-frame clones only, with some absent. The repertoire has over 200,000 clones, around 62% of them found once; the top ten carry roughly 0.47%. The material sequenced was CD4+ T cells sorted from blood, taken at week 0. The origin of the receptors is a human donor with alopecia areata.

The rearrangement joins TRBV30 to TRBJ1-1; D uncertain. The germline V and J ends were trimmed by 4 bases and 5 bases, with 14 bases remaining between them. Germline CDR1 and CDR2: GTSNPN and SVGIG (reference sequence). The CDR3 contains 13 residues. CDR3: CAWNRARLTEAFF. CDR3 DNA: TGTGCCTGGAACCGAGCCCGGTTGACTGAAGCTTTCTTT.

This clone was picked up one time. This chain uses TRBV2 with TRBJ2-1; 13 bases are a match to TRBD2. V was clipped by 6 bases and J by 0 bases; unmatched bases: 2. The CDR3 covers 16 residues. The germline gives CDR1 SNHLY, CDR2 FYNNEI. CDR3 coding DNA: TGTGCCAGCAGGGGACTAGCGGGAATCTCCTACAATGAGCAGTTCTTC. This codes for CASRGLAGISYNEQFF.

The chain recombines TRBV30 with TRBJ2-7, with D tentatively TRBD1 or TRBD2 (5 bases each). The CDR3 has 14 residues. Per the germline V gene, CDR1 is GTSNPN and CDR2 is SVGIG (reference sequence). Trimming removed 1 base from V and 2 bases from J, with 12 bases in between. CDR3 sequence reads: CAWSAGPLTYEQYF. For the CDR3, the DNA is TGTGCCTGGAGTGCGGGGCCCCTGACCTACGAGCAGTACTTC.

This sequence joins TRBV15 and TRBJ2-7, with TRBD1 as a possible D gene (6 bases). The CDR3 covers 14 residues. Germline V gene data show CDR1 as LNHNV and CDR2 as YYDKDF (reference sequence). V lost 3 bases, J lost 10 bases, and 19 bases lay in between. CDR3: CATSSTQGGYFQYF. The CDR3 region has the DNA TGTGCCACCAGCAGCACGCAAGGGGGTTACTTCCAGTACTTC.

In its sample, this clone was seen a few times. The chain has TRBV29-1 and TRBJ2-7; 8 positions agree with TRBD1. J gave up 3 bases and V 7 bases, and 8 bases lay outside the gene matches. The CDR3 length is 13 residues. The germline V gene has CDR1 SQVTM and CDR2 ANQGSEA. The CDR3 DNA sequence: TGCAGCGCTCTTTTACAGGGGGACTACGAGCAGTACTTC. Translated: CSALLQGDYEQYF.

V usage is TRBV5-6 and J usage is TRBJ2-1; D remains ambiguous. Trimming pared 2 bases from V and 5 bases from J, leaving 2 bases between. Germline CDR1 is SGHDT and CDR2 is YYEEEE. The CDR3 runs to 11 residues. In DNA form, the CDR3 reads TGTGCCAGCAGCTTTCACAATGAGCAGTTCTTC. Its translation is CASSFHNEQFF.

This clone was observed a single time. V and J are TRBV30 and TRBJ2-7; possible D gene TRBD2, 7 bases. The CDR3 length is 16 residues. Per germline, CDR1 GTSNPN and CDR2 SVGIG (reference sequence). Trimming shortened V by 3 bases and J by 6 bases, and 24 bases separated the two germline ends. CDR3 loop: CAWSSLRGRVLGEQYF. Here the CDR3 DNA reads TGTGCCTGGAGCTCACTTAGGGGGAGGGTACTGGGCGAGCAGTACTTC.

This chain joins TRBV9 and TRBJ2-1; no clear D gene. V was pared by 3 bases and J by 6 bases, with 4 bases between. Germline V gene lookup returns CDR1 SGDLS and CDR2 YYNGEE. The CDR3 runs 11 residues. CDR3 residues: CASSASNEQFF. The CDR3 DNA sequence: TGTGCCAGCAGCGCGTCCAATGAGCAGTTCTTC.

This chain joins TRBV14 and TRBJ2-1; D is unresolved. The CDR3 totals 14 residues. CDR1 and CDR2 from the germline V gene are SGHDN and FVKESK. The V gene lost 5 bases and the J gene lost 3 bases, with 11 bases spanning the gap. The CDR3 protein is CASSSRVFYNEQFF. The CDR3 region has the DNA TGTGCCAGCAGCTCCCGAGTTTTCTACAATGAGCAGTTCTTC.

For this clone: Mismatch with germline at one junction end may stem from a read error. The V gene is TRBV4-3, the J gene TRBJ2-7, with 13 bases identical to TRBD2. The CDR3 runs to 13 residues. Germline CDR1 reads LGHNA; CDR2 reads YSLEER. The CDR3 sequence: CASSQAGTSGIGF. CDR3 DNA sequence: TGCGCCAGCAGCCAAGCGGGGACTAGCGGGATCGGTTTC.